Listed below are T cell receptor beta chains from one sample, sequenced in a study of blood T cell repertoires in COVID-19. Only in-frame clones appear in the TCRdb table, and some are missing; sequencing was by immunoSEQ multiplex PCR. The table includes 70,000 to 95,000 clones, roughly four fifths detected once. Sequenced input: peripheral blood. These receptors were obtained from a human donor in a cohort sampled during active COVID-19. Both conserved end residues are trimmed from each CDR3. The D gene is left open where the match is weak. Clone size is stated in some rows and not others, as once, few, many or a class when expanded.

many 13 TRBJ2-2 NA TRBV5-5 ASRLRTGYTGELF
few 12 TRBJ2-7 NA TRBV5-4 ASSLKSGKNEQY
NA 14 TRBJ2-5 TRBD1 TRBV15 ATSRGDRGFVETQY
NA 13 TRBJ1-2 NA TRBV4-1 ASSQDRAGGYGYT
NA 12 TRBJ2-3 NA TRBV3-1/TRBV3-2 ASSQNRGTDTQY
NA 12 TRBJ1-1 TRBD1 TRBV6-5 ASRTGDGYTEAF
NA 13 TRBJ2-7 NA TRBV6-5 ASSYSQGITYEQY
NA 14 TRBJ2-1 NA TRBV3-1/TRBV3-2 ASSLPGRSEGNEQF
NA 13 TRBJ2-7 TRBD2 TRBV5-5 ASSLVSGGSYEQY
once 14 TRBJ1-4 NA TRBV5-5 ASSLEGPATNEKLF
few 11 TRBJ1-5 NA TRBV3-1/TRBV3-2 ASSQGAEQPQH
NA 13 TRBJ2-7 NA TRBV5-1 ASRPVTGSSYEQY
NA 9 TRBJ1-2 NA TRBV20-1 SARDGRGYT
NA 11 TRBJ2-5 TRBD1 TRBV12-3/TRBV12-4 ASSRQGAETQY
NA 12 TRBJ1-3 NA TRBV28 ASGDRRSGNTIY
once 13 TRBJ2-3 NA TRBV6-5 ASSYSGASTDTQY
NA 14 TRBJ1-3 NA TRBV19 ASRGPTTSSGNTIY
once 13 TRBJ2-3 TRBD2 TRBV6-6 ASSLLAGGTDTQY
NA 10 TRBJ1-1 NA TRBV15 ATSSPGGEAF
once 14 TRBJ1-3 NA TRBV9 ASSVGQTFSGNTIY
NA 13 TRBJ1-5 NA TRBV6-1 ASKEGELINQPQH
NA 10 TRBJ1-6 NA TRBV7-2 ASSLMGAALH
NA 14 TRBJ1-2 NA TRBV5-4 ASTRGGQLINYGYT
NA 11 TRBJ2-1 TRBD2 TRBV12-3/TRBV12-4 ASSRQSGGEQF
NA 13 TRBJ2-1 TRBD2 TRBV2 ASSDSSGGYNEQF
NA 12 TRBJ1-5 NA TRBV24-1 ATSDGNSNQPQH
NA 15 TRBJ1-1 TRBD1 TRBV7-9 ASSSSFRDRVYTEAF
NA 10 TRBJ2-7 NA TRBV5-1 ASSLDSFEQY
medium-sized 11 TRBJ2-2 NA TRBV4-1 ASSQEQAGELF
few 16 TRBJ1-1 TRBD1 TRBV19 AGRGQGIKNEGDTEAF
once 10 TRBJ2-3 NA TRBV4-1 ASSQVADTQY
NA 11 TRBJ1-1 NA TRBV6-5 ASKWARDTEAF
NA 18 TRBJ2-2 TRBD1 TRBV4-1 ASSQDPPGQGRRGAGELF
NA 13 TRBJ2-7 TRBD2 TRBV5-4 ASSPGLAEMREQY
NA 15 TRBJ1-2 NA TRBV7-9 ASSLGLTLSANYGYT
NA 12 TRBJ2-1 TRBD2 TRBV18 ASSGGLADDEQF
once 12 TRBJ2-3 TRBD2 TRBV6-4 ASGFGGVTDTQY
NA 15 TRBJ2-7 TRBD1 TRBV18 ASSPPAFRKGAGEQY
few 13 TRBJ1-4 NA TRBV23-1 ASSQPPRGNEKLF
NA 11 TRBJ2-2 NA TRBV9 ASSVVRTGELF
few 14 TRBJ2-3 TRBD2 TRBV6-1 ASSARGAGAPDTQY
NA 10 TRBJ1-2 TRBD1 TRBV5-5 ASSSDREGYT
NA 13 TRBJ2-1 NA TRBV6-5 ASSPSGVRYNEQF
NA 14 TRBJ1-5 NA TRBV15 ATSRNPRHSNQPQH
NA 14 TRBJ2-1 TRBD2 TRBV4-1 ASSRRGTSPTSEQF
NA 11 TRBJ2-5 NA TRBV5-1 ASSLGGRETQY
NA 13 TRBJ2-1 TRBD2 TRBV4-1 ASSPGLAGGHEQF
NA 13 TRBJ2-1 TRBD2 TRBV6-2/TRBV6-3 ASSSGGFGANEQF
NA 14 TRBJ1-1 NA TRBV5-1 ASSLAKRTGNTEAF